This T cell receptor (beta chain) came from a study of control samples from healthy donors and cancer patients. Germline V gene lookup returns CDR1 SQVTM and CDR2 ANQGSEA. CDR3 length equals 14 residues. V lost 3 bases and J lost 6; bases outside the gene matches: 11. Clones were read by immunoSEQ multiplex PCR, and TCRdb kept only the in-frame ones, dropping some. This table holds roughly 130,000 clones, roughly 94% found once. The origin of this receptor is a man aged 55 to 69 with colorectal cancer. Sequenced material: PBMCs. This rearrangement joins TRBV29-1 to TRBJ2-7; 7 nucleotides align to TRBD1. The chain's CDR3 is CSVEDDRAPSEQYF. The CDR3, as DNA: TGCAGCGTTGAGGACGACAGGGCGCCGTCCGAGCAGTACTTC.